This TCR beta chain came from a study of graft-versus-host responses after intestinal transplantation. The overall study: Tacrolimus and steroids were given for about 3 years to all recipients after anti-thymocyte globulin induction.

Profiling relied on immunoSEQ multiplex PCR, and the TCRdb table lists in-frame clones only, not all of them. The table records 120,000 or so clones, about 94% of them present only once. The CDR3 is 14 amino acids. V lost 5 bases to trimming and J lost 0 bases, with 8 bases between them. Germline CDR1 reads SGHNT; CDR2 reads YYREEE (reference sequence). Concerning this clone itself: What it binds is unknown.

The specimen comprised unstimulated CD8+ T cells sorted from spleen or lymph node cells, sampled before intestinal transplant. This chain connects TRBV5-4 to TRBJ2-2; no clear D. This receptor was obtained from a human donor who received an intestinal transplant. The CDR3: CASRTGTNTGELFF. CDR3 DNA sequence: TGTGCCAGCAGGACGGGCACGAACACCGGGGAGCTGTTTTTT.